This T cell receptor beta chain was found in a study of T cell responses to AZD1222 COVID-19 vaccine. Study observations and caveats: Repertoires were sampled only after the peak T cell response. A mostly white British donor set with more females was recruited, and clonal diversity was possibly underestimated. Reports indicate that nearly half of spike-specific TCRs are directed at unmutated variant regions. Seropositive AZD1222 recipients at baseline numbered only five or six.

Trimming cost V 2 bases and J 1 base, with 16 bases left between them. Germline V gene data show CDR1 as SGHKS and CDR2 as YYEKEE (reference sequence). The CDR3 has 16 residues. Note on this clone: Antigen specificity is unknown.

Profiling relied on immunoSEQ multiplex PCR, and the TCRdb table lists in-frame clones only, not all of them. The table lists 120,000 to 150,000 clones, roughly 89% of them singletons, with roughly 5.6% in the top ten. Sequencing was performed on peripheral blood, taken on day 0 of AZD1222 vaccination. The source is an adult in good health. The V call is TRBV5-5, the J call TRBJ2-7; no clear D. The CDR3 sequence is CASSFNPLVTSYEQYF. CDR3 DNA sequence: TGTGCCAGCAGCTTCAACCCCCTAGTCACGTCCTACGAGCAGTACTTC.